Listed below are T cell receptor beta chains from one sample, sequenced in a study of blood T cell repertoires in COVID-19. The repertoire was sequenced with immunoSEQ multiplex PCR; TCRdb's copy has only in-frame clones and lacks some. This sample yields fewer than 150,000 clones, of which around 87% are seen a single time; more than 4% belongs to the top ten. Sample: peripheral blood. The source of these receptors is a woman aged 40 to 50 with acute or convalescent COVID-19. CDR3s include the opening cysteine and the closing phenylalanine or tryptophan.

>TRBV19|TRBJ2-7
CASSQVNTYEQYF
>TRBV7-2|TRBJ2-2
CASSLSGTRGLSGELFF
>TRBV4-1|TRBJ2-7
CASSLITGSYAYEQYF
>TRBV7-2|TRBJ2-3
CASSRTRSTDTQYF
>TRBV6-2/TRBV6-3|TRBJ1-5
CASSQTGWQPQHF
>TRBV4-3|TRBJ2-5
CASSQEGGGGTAGYF
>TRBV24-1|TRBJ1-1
CATSDPRGPGTEAFF
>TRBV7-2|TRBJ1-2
CASSLGNVGQGYGYTF
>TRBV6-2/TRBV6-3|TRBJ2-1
CASSPSGEDYNEQFF
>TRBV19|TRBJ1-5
CASRQAAAREPQHF
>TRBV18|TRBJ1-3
CASSPSVPGNTIYF
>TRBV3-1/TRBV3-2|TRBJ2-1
CASSQGSSGLFNEQFF
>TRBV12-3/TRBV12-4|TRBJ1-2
CASSLTGTYGYTF
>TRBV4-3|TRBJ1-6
CASSQQQGFYSPLHF
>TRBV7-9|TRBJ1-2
CASSSDRAVGYTF
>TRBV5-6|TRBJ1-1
CASSLASVNTEAFF
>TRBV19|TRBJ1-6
CASSILQNSPLHF
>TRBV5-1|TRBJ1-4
CASSLGTGGEVNEKLFF
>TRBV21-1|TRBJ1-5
CASRYRVENSNQPQHF
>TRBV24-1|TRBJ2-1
CATSGEPGQEITGEQFF
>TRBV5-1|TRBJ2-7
CASSLEARTGIGYEQYF
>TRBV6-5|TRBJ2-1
CASGAGDLGYNEQFF
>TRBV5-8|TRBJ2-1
CASSTLIGDEQFF
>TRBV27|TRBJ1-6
CASSLTGLSNSPLHF
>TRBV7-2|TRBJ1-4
CASSAGWGRNEKLFF
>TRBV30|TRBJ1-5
CAWRSWEGNQPQHF
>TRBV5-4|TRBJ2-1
CASSSSGLAGVHEQFF
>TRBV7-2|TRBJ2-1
CASSLGARSYNEQFF
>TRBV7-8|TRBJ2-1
CASSLTGFAGRSEQFF
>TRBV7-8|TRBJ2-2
CAVLAAPPSSTGELFF
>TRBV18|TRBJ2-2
CASSPRTGDTGELFF
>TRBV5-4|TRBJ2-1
CASSRLESVQFF
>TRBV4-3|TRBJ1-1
CASSPRPGDTEAFF
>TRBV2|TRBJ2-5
CASTHGLAGYQETQYF
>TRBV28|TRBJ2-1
CASSPRVRRSNEQFF
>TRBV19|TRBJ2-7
CASSMAQGAKYEQYF